What follows is one T cell receptor beta chain and its context. Its antigen remains undetermined. No base quality information exists; no much larger clone differs at one position. Starting 14 to 28 days after the autologous transplant, patients began checkpoint therapy, which included ipilimumab at 1 mg/kg intravenously on day 1 of selected weeks. Nivolumab was given at 3 mg/kg intravenously on day 1 of weeks 1, 4, 7, 10, and every two weeks through week 26. Combined checkpoint inhibition with ipilimumab and nivolumab as consolidation after autologous stem cell transplantation was tested in a Phase Ib clinical trial. The record originates from a study of ipilimumab plus nivolumab after autologous stem cell transplantation (dated by TCRdb to the early 2020s). Regarding the research as a whole: A median of about 5 ipilimumab doses and about 8 nivolumab doses was received by trial patients. Included in the myeloma cohort were high-risk transplant-naive patients as well as patients relapsing within 3 years of a first autologous transplant. Patients undergoing autologous transplant for high-risk diffuse large B cell lymphoma, mature T cell lymphoma, or multiple myeloma were enrolled in the trial. The intent-to-treat population of the trial consisted of around 37 patients.

Library construction relied on the immunoSEQ multiplex PCR assay. The source is immuneACCESS, and TCRdb retained only in-frame sequences with V and J called. Part of the clones is not carried over; for the studies checked, unresolved V genes explain less than half of this, and the remainder is unexplained. The sample table holds about 43,000 clones, of which roughly 84% were seen once. Together, the top ten hold approximately 0.82% of the sample. Overall study outcomes, separate from this receptor: Per the authors, a biologic rationale for further study of the post-transplant checkpoint inhibition approach was offered by T cell receptor repertoire, regulatory T cell phenotype and gut microbiota profiles. The authors concluded that combined checkpoint inhibition appeared tolerable when used as consolidation after transplant.

Sequences KGHSH (CDR1) and LQKENI (CDR2) are obtained from the germline V gene. V loses 3 bases of germline sequence and J loses 4 bases, and the interval between the two ends is 10 bases. Spanning cysteine to phenylalanine, the CDR3 consists of 13 amino acids. Kept here is only the CDR3 DNA, which spans 39 bases and is read in frame from base 1. The sequencing used PBMCs, collected in a trial of ipilimumab plus nivolumab as post-transplant consolidation. This receptor was obtained from a male donor with multiple myeloma. The rearranged segments are TRBV18 and TRBJ2-7; there is no confident call for the D gene. In nucleotide form, the sequence is TGTGCCAGCTCACCGGTCCACCATTACGAGCAGTACTTC. This encodes CASSPVHHYEQYF.